The 2 T cell receptor beta chains below come from one sample, sequenced in a study of cytomegalovirus exposure and HLA in healthy donors. Both 60 Vbeta primers and 13 Jbeta primers went into the PCR. Sequencing used immunoSEQ multiplex PCR; TCRdb keeps in-frame clones, though not all of them. The sample includes around 120,000 clones, 75% to 85% of them seen just once. The sequencing input was PBMCs. Receptors were obtained from a man younger than 45 in good health and CMV-seropositive.

Written as DNA, the CDR3 is TGTGCCTGGAGTGTAGGTAGCGGTTCCTACAATGAGCAGTTCTTC. Translated: CAWSVGSGSYNEQFF. The V call is TRBV30, the J call TRBJ2-1, with D possibly TRBD2 on 6 matching bases. This CDR3 is built from 15 residues. The germline gives CDR1 GTSNPN, CDR2 SVGIG (reference sequence). V shed 0 bases and J shed 1 base, with 10 bases lying between them.

The chain joins TRBV7-2 to TRBJ2-3; 12 bases agree with TRBD2. With V trimmed by 7 bases and J by 3 bases, 2 bases remained unmatched. There are 14 residues in the CDR3. In germline, CDR1 is SGHTA, CDR2 FQGNSA. CDR3: CASKLAGGTDTQYF. CDR3 coding DNA: TGTGCCAGCAAACTAGCGGGAGGAACAGATACGCAGTATTTT.